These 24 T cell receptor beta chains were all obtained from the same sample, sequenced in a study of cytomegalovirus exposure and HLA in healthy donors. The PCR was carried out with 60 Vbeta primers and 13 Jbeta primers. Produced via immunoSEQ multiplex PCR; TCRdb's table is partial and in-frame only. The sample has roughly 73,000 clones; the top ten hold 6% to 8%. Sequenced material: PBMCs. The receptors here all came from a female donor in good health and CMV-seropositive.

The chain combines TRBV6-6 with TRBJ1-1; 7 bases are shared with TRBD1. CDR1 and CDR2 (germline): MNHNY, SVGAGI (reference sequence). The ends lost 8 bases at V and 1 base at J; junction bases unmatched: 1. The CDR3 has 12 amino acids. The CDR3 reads CASGTANTEAFF. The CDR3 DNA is TGTGCCAGCGGGACAGCGAACACTGAAGCTTTCTTT.

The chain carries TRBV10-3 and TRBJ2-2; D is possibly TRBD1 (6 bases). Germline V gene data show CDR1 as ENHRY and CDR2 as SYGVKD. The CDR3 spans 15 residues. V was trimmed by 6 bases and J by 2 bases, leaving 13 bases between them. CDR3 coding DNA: TGTGCCATCAGCACCGGGACACCAAACACCGGGGAGCTGTTTTTT. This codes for CAISTGTPNTGELFF.

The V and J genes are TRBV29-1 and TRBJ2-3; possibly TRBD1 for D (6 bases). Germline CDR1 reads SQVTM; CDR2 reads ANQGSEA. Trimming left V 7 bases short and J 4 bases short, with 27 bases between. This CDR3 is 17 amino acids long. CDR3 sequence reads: CSALGDTYSDRADTQYF. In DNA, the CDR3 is TGCAGCGCCCTGGGGGACACCTATTCGGATAGGGCAGATACGCAGTATTTT.

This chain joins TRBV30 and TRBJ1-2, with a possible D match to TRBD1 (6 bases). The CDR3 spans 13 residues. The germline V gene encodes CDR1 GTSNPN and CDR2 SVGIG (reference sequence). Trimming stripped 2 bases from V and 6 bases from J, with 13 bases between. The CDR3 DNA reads TGTGCCTGGAGTCGGGGGGCAGGAGATGGCTACACCTTC. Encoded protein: CAWSRGAGDGYTF.

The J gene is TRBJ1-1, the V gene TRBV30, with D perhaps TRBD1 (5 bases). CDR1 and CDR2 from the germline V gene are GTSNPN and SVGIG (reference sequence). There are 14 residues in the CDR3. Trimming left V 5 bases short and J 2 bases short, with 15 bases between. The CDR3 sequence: CAWSDKGENTEAFF. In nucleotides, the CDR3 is TGTGCCTGGTCGGACAAAGGGGAAAACACTGAAGCTTTCTTT. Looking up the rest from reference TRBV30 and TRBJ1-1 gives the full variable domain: SQTIHQWPATLVQPVGSPLSLECTVEGTSNPNLYWYRQAAGRGLQLLFYSVGIGQISSEVPQNLSASRPQDRQFILSSKKLLLSDSGFYLCAWSDKGENTEAFFGQGTRLTVV.

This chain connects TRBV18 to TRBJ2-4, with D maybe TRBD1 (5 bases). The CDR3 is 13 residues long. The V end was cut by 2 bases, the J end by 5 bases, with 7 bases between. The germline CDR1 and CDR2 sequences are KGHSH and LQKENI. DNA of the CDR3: TGTGCCAGCTCACCAGACAGAGAAAACATTCAGTACTTC. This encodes CASSPDRENIQYF.

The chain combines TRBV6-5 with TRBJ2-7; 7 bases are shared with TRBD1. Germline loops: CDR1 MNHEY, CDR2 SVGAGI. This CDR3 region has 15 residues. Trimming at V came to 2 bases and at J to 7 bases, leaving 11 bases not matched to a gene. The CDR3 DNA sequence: TGTGCCAGCAGTTACGGTGGGACAGCTGTCAGGGAGCAGTACTTC. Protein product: CASSYGGTAVREQYF.

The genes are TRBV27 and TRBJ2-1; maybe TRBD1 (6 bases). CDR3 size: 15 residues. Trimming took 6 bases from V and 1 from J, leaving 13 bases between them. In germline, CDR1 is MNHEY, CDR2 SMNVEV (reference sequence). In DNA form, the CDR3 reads TGTGCCAGCAGACCAACAGGGAGATCCTACAATGAGCAGTTCTTC. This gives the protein CASRPTGRSYNEQFF.

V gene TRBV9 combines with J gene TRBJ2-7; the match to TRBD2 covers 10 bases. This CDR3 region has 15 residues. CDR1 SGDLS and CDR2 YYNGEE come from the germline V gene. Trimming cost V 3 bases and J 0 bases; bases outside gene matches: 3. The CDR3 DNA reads TGTGCCAGCAGCGCCCGGACTAGCGGCTCCTACGAGCAGTACTTC. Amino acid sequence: CASSARTSGSYEQYF.

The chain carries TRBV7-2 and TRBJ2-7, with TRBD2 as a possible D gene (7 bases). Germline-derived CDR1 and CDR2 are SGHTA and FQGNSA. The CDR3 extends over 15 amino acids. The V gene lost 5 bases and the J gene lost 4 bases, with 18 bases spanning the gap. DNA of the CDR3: TGTGCCAGCAGCCTAGACCGGGGGGCAGGGTACGAGCAGTACTTC. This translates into CASSLDRGAGYEQYF.

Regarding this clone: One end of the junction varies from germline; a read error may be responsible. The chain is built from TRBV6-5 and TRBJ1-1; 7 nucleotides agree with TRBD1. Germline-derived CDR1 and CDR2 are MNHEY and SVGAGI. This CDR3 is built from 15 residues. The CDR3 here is CASSLKGQMNAEAFF. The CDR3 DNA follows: TGTGCCAGCAGTCTCAAGGGACAGATGAACGCTGAAGCTTTCTTT.

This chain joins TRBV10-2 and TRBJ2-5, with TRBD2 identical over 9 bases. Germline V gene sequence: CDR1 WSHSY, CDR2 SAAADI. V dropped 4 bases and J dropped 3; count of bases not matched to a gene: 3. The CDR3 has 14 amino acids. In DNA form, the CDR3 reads TGCGCCAGCAGTGGCGCTAGCGGGGAAGAGACCCAGTACTTC. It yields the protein CASSGASGEETQYF.

The CDR3 reads CASSWRASGDNEQFF. In nucleotides, the CDR3 is TGTGCCAGCAGCTGGAGGGCTAGCGGGGACAATGAGCAGTTCTTC. The chain has TRBV11-2 and TRBJ2-1; 9 bases map to TRBD2. Germline CDR1 SGHAT, CDR2 FQNNGV. The CDR3 extends over 15 amino acids. V was clipped by 4 bases and J by 5 bases; unmatched bases: 6.

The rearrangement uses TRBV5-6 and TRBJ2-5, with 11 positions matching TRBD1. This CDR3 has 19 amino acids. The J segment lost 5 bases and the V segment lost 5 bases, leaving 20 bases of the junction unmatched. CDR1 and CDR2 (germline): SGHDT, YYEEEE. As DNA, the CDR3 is TGTGCCAGCAGGCCCTTACACGCGGGGACAGGGGGTTTTGGGGAGACCCAGTACTTC. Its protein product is CASRPLHAGTGGFGETQYF.

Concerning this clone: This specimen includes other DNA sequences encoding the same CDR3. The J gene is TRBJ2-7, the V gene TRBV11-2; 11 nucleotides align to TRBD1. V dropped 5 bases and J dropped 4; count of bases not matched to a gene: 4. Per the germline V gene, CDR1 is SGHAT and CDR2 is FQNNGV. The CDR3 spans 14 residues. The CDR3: CASSPGQGAYEQYF. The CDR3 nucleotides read TGTGCCAGCAGCCCCGGACAGGGGGCTTACGAGCAGTACTTC.

In nucleotides, the CDR3 is TGTGCCAGTAACCAGGGAGGGGGGCTGAACACTGAAGCTTTCTTT. Its protein product is CASNQGGGLNTEAFF. This rearrangement joins TRBV6-6 to TRBJ1-1; a possible D gene is TRBD1 (6 bases). V shed 9 bases and J shed 0 bases, with 17 bases lying between them. The CDR3 sequence is 15 residues long. Germline V lookup: CDR1 MNHNY, CDR2 SVGAGI (reference sequence).

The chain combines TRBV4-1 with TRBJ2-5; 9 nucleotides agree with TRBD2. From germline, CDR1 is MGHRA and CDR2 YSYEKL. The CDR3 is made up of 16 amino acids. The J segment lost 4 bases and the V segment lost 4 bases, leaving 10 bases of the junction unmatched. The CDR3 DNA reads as TGCGCCAGCAGCCCGAGACTAGCGGCTATTTCAGAGACCCAGTACTTC. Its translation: CASSPRLAAISETQYF.

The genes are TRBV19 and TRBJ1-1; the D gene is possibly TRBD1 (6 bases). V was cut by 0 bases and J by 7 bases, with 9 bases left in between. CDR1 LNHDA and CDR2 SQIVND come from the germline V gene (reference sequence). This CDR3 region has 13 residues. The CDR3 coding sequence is TGTGCCAGTAGTATAGACAGGGGCAGTGAAGCTTTCTTT. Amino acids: CASSIDRGSEAFF.

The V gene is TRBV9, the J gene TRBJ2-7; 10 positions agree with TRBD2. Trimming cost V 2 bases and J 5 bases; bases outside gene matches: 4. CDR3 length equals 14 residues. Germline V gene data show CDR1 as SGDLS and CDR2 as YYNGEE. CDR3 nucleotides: TGTGCCAGCAGCGTCGGACTAGCGGCCCACGAGCAGTACTTC. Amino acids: CASSVGLAAHEQYF. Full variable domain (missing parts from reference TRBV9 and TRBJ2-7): DSGVTQTPKHLITATGQRVTLRCSPRSGDLSVYWYQQSLDQGLQFLIQYYNGEERAKGNILERFSAQQFPDLHSELNLSSLELGDSALYFCASSVGLAAHEQYFGPGTRLTVT.

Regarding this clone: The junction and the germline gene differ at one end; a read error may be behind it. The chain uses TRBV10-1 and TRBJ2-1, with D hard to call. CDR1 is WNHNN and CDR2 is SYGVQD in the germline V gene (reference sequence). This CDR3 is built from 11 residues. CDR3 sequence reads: CASSEANERFF. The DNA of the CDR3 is TGCGCCAGCAGTGAAGCCAATGAGCGGTTCTTC.

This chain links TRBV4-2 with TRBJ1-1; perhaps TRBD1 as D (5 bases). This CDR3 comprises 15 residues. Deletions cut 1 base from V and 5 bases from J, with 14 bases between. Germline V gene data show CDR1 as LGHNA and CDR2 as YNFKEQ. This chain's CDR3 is CASSQAQGSKTEAFF. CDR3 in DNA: TGTGCCAGCAGCCAAGCCCAGGGATCAAAAACTGAAGCTTTCTTT.

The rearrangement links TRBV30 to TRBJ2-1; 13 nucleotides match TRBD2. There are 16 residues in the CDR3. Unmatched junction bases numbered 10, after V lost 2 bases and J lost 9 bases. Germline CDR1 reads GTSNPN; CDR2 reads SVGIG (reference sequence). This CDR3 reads CAWSPGLAGVLREQFF. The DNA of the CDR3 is TGTGCCTGGAGTCCCGGACTAGCGGGAGTGCTCCGTGAGCAGTTCTTC.

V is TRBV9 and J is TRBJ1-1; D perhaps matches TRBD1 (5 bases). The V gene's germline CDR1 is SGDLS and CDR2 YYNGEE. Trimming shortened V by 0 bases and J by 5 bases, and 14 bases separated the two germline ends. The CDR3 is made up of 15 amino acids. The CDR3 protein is CASSVGGAGGTEAFF. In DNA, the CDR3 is TGTGCCAGCAGCGTAGGAGGGGCCGGAGGGACTGAAGCTTTCTTT.

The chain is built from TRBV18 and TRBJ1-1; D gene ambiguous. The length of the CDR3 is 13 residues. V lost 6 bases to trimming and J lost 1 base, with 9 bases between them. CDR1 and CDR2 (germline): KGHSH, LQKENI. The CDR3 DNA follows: TGTGCCAGCTCGGAAGGGAGGAACACTGAAGCTTTCTTT. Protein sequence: CASSEGRNTEAFF.